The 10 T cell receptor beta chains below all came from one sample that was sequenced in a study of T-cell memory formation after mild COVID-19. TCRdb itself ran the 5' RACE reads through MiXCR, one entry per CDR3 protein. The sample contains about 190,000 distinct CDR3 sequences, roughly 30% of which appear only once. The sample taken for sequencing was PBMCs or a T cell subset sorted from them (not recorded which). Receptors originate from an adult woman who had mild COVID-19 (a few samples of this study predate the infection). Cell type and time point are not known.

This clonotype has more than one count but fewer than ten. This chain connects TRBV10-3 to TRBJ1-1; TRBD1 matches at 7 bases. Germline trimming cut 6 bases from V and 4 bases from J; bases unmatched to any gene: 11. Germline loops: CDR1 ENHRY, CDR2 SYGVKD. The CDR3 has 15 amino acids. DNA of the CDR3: TGTGCCATCAGGGTGACAGGGAAAGGGGGCACTGAAGCTTTCTTT. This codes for CAIRVTGKGGTEAFF.

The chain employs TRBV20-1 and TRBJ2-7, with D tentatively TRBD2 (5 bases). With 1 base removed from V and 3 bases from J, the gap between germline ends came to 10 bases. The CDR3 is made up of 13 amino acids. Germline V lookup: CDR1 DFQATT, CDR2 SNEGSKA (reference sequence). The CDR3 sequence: CSARGFDYYEQYF. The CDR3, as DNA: TGCAGTGCTAGAGGGTTTGACTACTACGAGCAGTACTTC.

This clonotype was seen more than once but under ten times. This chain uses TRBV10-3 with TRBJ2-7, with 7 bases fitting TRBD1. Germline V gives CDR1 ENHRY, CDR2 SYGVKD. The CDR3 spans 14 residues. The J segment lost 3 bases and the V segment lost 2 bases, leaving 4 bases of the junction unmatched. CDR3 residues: CAISEDRARYEQYF. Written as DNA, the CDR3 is TGTGCCATCAGTGAGGACAGGGCCCGCTACGAGCAGTACTTC.

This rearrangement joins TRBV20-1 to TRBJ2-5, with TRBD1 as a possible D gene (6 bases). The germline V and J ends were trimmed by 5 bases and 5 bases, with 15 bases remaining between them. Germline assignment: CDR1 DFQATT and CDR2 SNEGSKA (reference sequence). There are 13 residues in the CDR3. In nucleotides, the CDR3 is TGCAGTGCTCGGGCGGACAGTTACGAGACCCAGTACTTC. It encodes CSARADSYETQYF.

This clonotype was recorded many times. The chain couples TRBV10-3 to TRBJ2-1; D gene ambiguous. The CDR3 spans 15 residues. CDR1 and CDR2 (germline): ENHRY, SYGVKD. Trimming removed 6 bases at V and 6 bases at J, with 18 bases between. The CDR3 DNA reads TGTGCCATCAGGGACCAGCGAGCGCCGTTCAATGAGCAGTTCTTC. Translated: CAIRDQRAPFNEQFF.

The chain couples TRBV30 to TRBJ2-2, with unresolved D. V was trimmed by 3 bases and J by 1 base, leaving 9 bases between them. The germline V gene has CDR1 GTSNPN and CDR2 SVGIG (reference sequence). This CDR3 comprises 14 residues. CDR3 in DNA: TGTGCCTGGAGGGGCTTAGGGAACACCGGGGAGCTGTTTTTT. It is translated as CAWRGLGNTGELFF.

DNA for the CDR3: TGCGCCAGCAGCTACCGGGACAGTCAATACAATGAGCAGTTCTTC. Translation gives CASSYRDSQYNEQFF. The V call is TRBV5-1, the J call TRBJ2-1; TRBD1 matches at 7 bases. The CDR3 runs 15 residues. Germline V gives CDR1 SGHRS, CDR2 YFSETQ. The J segment lost 4 bases and the V segment lost 3 bases, leaving 7 bases of the junction unmatched.

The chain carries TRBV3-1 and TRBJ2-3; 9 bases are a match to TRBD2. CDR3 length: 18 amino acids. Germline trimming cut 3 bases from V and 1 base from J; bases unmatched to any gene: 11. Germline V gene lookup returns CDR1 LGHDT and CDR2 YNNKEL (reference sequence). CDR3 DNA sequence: TGTGCCAGCAGCCACCCCTCACGAGCGGGGGGCCGCACAGATACGCAGTATTTT. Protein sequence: CASSHPSRAGGRTDTQYF.

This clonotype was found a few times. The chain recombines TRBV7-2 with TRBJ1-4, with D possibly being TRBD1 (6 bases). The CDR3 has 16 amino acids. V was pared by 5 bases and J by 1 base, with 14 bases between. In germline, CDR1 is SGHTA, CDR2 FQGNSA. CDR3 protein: CASSKTGSRTNEKLFF. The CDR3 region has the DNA TGTGCCAGCAGCAAGACAGGATCCCGAACTAATGAAAAACTGTTTTTT.

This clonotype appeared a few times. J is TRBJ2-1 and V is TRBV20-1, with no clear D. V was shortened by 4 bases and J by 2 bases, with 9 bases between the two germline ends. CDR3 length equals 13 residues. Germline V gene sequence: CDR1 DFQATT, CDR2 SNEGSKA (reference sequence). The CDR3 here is CSATSAAYNEQFF. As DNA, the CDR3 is TGCAGTGCTACCTCCGCAGCCTACAATGAGCAGTTCTTC.